Described below is a single TCR beta chain sequence and its context. A single record per CDR3 protein comes from TCRdb applying MiXCR to the 5' RACE reads. The sample consists of about 360,000 distinct CDR3 sequences, over 5% of them appearing once. The data were taken from a study of T cells after yellow fever vaccination. CDR1 and CDR2 (germline): SGHTA, FQGNSA. The ends were cut back, 1 base at V and 8 bases at J, with 12 bases in the middle. This CDR3 contains 15 residues. Sequencing was performed on PBMCs, taken 5 days after the yellow fever booster vaccination. The chain links TRBV7-2 to TRBJ1-6, with D perhaps matching TRBD1 (5 bases). The sequence was obtained from a man aged 25-40 years who received the YFV17D yellow fever vaccine. The CDR3: CASSLVAGWDSPLHF. The DNA for the CDR3 is TGTGCCAGCAGCTTAGTGGCAGGGTGGGATTCACCCCTCCACTTT.